These 20 T cell receptor beta chains share one sample of origin, sequenced in a study of CD8+CD57+ T cells in acquired aplastic anemia. Sequenced patients had shown CD8+CD57+ cell expansion by flow cytometry. Genomic DNA templated the TCR beta VDJ and CDR3 profiling. A single record per CDR3 protein comes from TCRdb applying MiXCR to the reads. The data show about 120,000 distinct CDR3 sequences, under 60% seen once. Sequencing input: sorted CD4+, CD8+, or CD8+CD57+ T cells (not recorded which) from PBMCs. These receptors originate from a human donor with aplastic anemia.

This chain links TRBV9 with TRBJ2-1; 8 nucleotides line up with TRBD2. This CDR3 region has 16 residues. The junction had 7 bases not matched to a gene; V was cut back by 3 bases and J by 2 bases. CDR1 and CDR2 from the germline V gene are SGDLS and YYNGEE. CDR3 region: CASSGGGGRPYNEQFF. The CDR3 DNA reads as TGTGCCAGCAGCGGTGGCGGCGGGAGGCCCTACAATGAGCAGTTCTTC. Using reference TRBV9 and TRBJ2-1 for the parts outside the CDR3, the full variable domain is DSGVTQTPKHLITATGQRVTLRCSPRSGDLSVYWYQQSLDQGLQFLIQYYNGEERAKGNILERFSAQQFPDLHSELNLSSLELGDSALYFCASSGGGGRPYNEQFFGPGTRLTVL.

The V and J genes are TRBV12-3 or TRBV12-4 and TRBJ2-2; 8 bases are shared with TRBD1. The V gene end was trimmed by 6 bases and the J gene end by 0 bases; junction bases not matched to a gene: 3. The CDR3 has 15 residues. The CDR3 DNA sequence: TGTGCCAGCAGCAGGGACAGGTCGAACACCGGGGAGCTGTTTTTT. Encoded protein: CASSRDRSNTGELFF.

This clonotype showed up just a few times. A much larger clone lies a single base off, so this may be a read error. V and J are TRBV5-1 and TRBJ2-7, with 8 bases fitting TRBD1. With 0 bases clipped from V and 5 bases from J, the junction kept 1 base outside the gene matches. The CDR3 runs 13 residues. Germline CDR1 SGHRS, CDR2 YFSETQ. The CDR3 coding sequence is TGCGCCAGCAGCTTGGGCAGGGGGCACGAGCAGTACTTC. This encodes CASSLGRGHEQYF.

This sequence joins TRBV7-9 and TRBJ2-7; the D is unclear. This CDR3 is built from 12 residues. Deletions cut 5 bases from V and 2 bases from J, with 7 bases between. Germline V gives CDR1 SEHNR, CDR2 FQNEAQ (reference sequence). The CDR3 DNA is TGTGCCAGCAGCCCCAACCCCTACGAGCAGTACTTC. It specifies CASSPNPYEQYF.

The sample holds a few counts of this clonotype. The gene calls are TRBV19 and TRBJ2-5, with a tentative D call TRBD2 (6 bases). V was clipped by 4 bases and J by 1 base, with 13 bases between them. Looked up from germline, CDR1 is LNHDA and CDR2 is SQIVND (reference sequence). This CDR3 region has 15 residues. CDR3 amino acids: CASSTMGLIQETQYF. Written as DNA, the CDR3 is TGTGCCAGTAGTACCATGGGACTGATCCAAGAGACCCAGTACTTC.

About this clonotype itself: A much larger clone differs from this one at a single base, so this may be a read error. The chain links TRBV6-2 or TRBV6-3 to TRBJ1-1; 7 nucleotides line up with TRBD1. Germline loops: CDR1 MNHEY, CDR2 SVGEGT. The CDR3 is 18 amino acids. This chain's CDR3 is CASNYLGTEIIMDTEAFF. For the CDR3, the DNA is TGTGCCAGCAATTACCTGGGGACAGAGATCATTATGGACACTGAAGCTTTCTTT.

The V call is TRBV10-3, the J call TRBJ2-2; 7 nucleotides match TRBD1. The CDR3 contains 14 residues. From germline, CDR1 is ENHRY and CDR2 SYGVKD. J lost 6 bases, V lost 5 bases, and 6 bases had no gene match. CDR3 in amino acids: CAISNSRGPGELFF. The CDR3 region has the DNA TGTGCCATCAGTAACTCTAGGGGGCCCGGGGAGCTGTTTTTT.

The gene calls are TRBV6-5 and TRBJ1-1; D gene ambiguous. V lost 2 bases to trimming and J lost 9 bases, with 13 bases between them. Germline assignment: CDR1 MNHEY and CDR2 SVGAGI. The CDR3 has 13 residues. CDR3: CASSYRSVGQAFF. The DNA for the CDR3 is TGTGCCAGCAGTTACCGGTCTGTCGGACAAGCTTTCTTT.

This clonotype came up many times. This sequence joins TRBV4-2 and TRBJ2-7; D is unresolved. In germline, CDR1 is LGHNA, CDR2 YNFKEQ. Trimming took off 3 bases at V and 3 bases at J, with 12 bases between the two ends. The CDR3 length is 14 residues. CDR3 residues: CASSQDLDGYEQYF. CDR3 sequence (DNA): TGTGCCAGCAGCCAGGACCTGGACGGCTACGAGCAGTACTTC.

The V gene is TRBV2, the J gene TRBJ1-4; D unclear. The CDR3 totals 13 residues. Germline V CDR1 and CDR2: SNHLY, FYNNEI. The ends were cut back, 7 bases at V and 6 bases at J, with 12 bases in the middle. The CDR3 sequence: CASNLGGYEKLFF. CDR3 nucleotide sequence: TGTGCCAGCAATCTGGGCGGGTATGAAAAACTGTTTTTT. Using reference TRBV2 and TRBJ1-4 for the parts outside the CDR3, the full variable domain is EPEVTQTPSHQVTQMGQEVILRCVPISNHLYFYWYRQILGQKVEFLVSFYNNEISEKSEIFDDQFSVERPDGSNFTLKIRSTKLEDSAMYFCASNLGGYEKLFFGSGTQLSVL.

The chain couples TRBV2 to TRBJ1-1; 7 nucleotides align to TRBD1. Germline V gene lookup returns CDR1 SNHLY and CDR2 FYNNEI. With 7 bases clipped from V and 6 bases from J, the junction kept 11 bases outside the gene matches. This CDR3 has 14 amino acids. The CDR3 sequence: CASTISYRGSEAFF. In DNA, the CDR3 is TGTGCCAGCACTATCAGCTACAGGGGATCTGAAGCTTTCTTT.

This clonotype was picked up one time. V gene TRBV7-2 combines with J gene TRBJ1-1, with unresolved D. The CDR3 has 11 amino acids. V gave up 3 bases and J gave up 3 bases, with 2 bases separating them. Germline values: CDR1 SGHTA, CDR2 FQGNSA. Here the CDR3 DNA reads TGTGCCAGCAGCTTGTACACTGAAGCTTTCTTT. This sequence encodes CASSLYTEAFF.

This clonotype showed up many times. CDR3 amino acids: CASSPNRDTGTQYF. In DNA form, the CDR3 reads TGTGCCAGCAGCCCGAATCGGGACACGGGGACCCAGTACTTC. The rearrangement links TRBV7-2 to TRBJ2-5, with D perhaps matching TRBD1 (6 bases). Germline values: CDR1 SGHTA, CDR2 FQGNSA. The length of the CDR3 is 14 residues. Between the trimmed V and J ends, which lost 5 bases and 7 bases, there was a span of 17 bases.

With respect to this clonotype: One end of the junction does not line up with germline, which may come from a read error. The J gene is TRBJ2-7, the V gene TRBV10-3, with 11 bases that match TRBD2. CDR1 and CDR2 from the germline V gene are ENHRY and SYGVKD. CDR3 length equals 16 residues. The CDR3 DNA follows: TGTGCCAGCAGTTACTCTAGCGGGGGGCCCGCCTACGAGCAGTACTTC. Translation gives CASSYSSGGPAYEQYF.

This clonotype was seen repeatedly, ten times or more. The chain couples TRBV3-1 to TRBJ2-7; D gene ambiguous. Germline-derived CDR1 and CDR2 are LGHDT and YNNKEL (reference sequence). CDR3 length: 15 amino acids. V lost 0 bases to trimming and J lost 4 bases, with 13 bases between them. This CDR3 reads CASSQDLGTGYEQYF. The CDR3 coding sequence is TGTGCCAGCAGCCAAGATCTGGGTACCGGTTACGAGCAGTACTTC.

This clonotype was recorded only once. The chain employs TRBV7-2 and TRBJ2-2; no reliable D call. The CDR3 is 16 amino acids. Trimming cost V 0 bases and J 6 bases, with 14 bases left between them. Germline V gene lookup returns CDR1 SGHTA and CDR2 FQGNSA. The CDR3 nucleotides read TGTGCCAGCAGCTTAGCTCCAGCCTCTTTCCCCGGGGAGCTGTTTTTT. It specifies CASSLAPASFPGELFF.

This clonotype has a single count. The genes are TRBV20-1 and TRBJ1-5; TRBD1 aligns across 7 bases. J gave up 7 bases and V 2 bases, and 5 bases lay outside the gene matches. CDR3 length equals 13 residues. Germline CDR1 DFQATT, CDR2 SNEGSKA (reference sequence). The CDR3, as DNA: TGCAGTGCTAGACGACAGGGCGGGCAGCCCCAGCATTTT. Translating it yields CSARRQGGQPQHF.

V is TRBV20-1 and J is TRBJ1-5; D might be TRBD1 (5 bases). The CDR3 totals 13 residues. Germline CDR1 DFQATT, CDR2 SNEGSKA (reference sequence). V shed 0 bases and J shed 7 bases, with 10 bases lying between them. CDR3 DNA: TGCAGTGCTAGAGACAGGGTAGGACAGCCCCAGCATTTT. Its translation: CSARDRVGQPQHF.

This clonotype came up a few times. This sequence joins TRBV25-1 and TRBJ1-2, with D unresolved. From germline, CDR1 is MGHDK and CDR2 SYGVNS. V was shortened by 4 bases and J by 4 bases, with 13 bases between the two germline ends. The CDR3 covers 14 residues. CDR3 sequence reads: CASSGPEVGYGYTF. CDR3 bases: TGTGCCAGCAGTGGTCCAGAGGTTGGCTATGGCTACACCTTC.

The gene calls are TRBV24-1 and TRBJ1-2, with 9 bases matching TRBD1. The germline CDR1 and CDR2 sequences are KGHDR and SFDVKD. J was trimmed by 3 bases and V by 7 bases; bases with no gene match: 8. The CDR3 sequence is 15 residues long. The CDR3 loop reads CATRNAGTGYYGYTF. The CDR3 nucleotides read TGTGCCACCAGAAACGCCGGGACAGGGTACTATGGCTACACCTTC.